Described below is a single T cell receptor (beta chain) sequence and its context. This clone turned up a few times. Its target antigen remains unknown. Base quality data are lacking; no much larger clone is found one base away. At one collaborating source in Seattle, patients were enrolled during active infection and were followed longitudinally through the course of disease. The collaborating institutions used their own protocols to collect whole blood in K2EDTA tubes. Collaborator samples were shipped for TCRbeta analysis as frozen whole blood, isolated PBMCs, or DNA extracted from either sample type. TCRbeta CDR3 regions were amplified from genomic DNA using the immunoSEQ Assay, a bias-controlled multiplex PCR. The study's processing was this. The number of nucleated cells in each sample was estimated from the amplification of reference gene primers within the assay. To quantify the absolute abundance of each unique TCRbeta CDR3 rearrangement, sequence reads were collapsed and filtered. For each sample, productive Simpson clonality was calculated as the square root of Simpson's diversity index across productive rearrangements. TCRdb took this table from immuneACCESS and kept in-frame rearrangements with V and J called. Such tables lack part of the clones; where checked against another copy, unresolved V genes explain under half of the gap, and the rest is unexplained. V and J calls and clone size are given by that table; D and trimming were obtained from the DNA. For this sample there are some 240,000 clones; 80% to 95% appear just once. The biggest ten clones account for 0.8% to 1% of the sample.

The V end gives up 5 bases and the J end 6 bases, leaving 3 bases in the junction not matched to a gene. From the germline V gene (reference sequence), CDR1 is SEHNR and CDR2 is FQNEAQ. Including the terminal cysteine and phenylalanine, the CDR3 comprises 12 residues. Only the CDR3 DNA stays, 36 bases, in frame from base 1. This entry is derived from a study of blood T cell repertoires in COVID-19 (dated by TCRdb to 2018 to 2020). Looking at the study overall: Samples from collaborators originated in the United States, Italy and Spain and spanned both the acute and convalescent phases of COVID-19. The prospective study material was composed of cDNA or gDNA derived from T cells, B-cell-depleted T cells, or PBMCs. Deeply sampled blood TCRbeta repertoires from subjects exposed to, actively infected with, or recovered from COVID-19 were included in the dataset. The repertoires were released in a freely available public database meant as a resource for research on the immune response to SARS-CoV-2. The samples were drawn from two sources: the first 160 participants of the ongoing ImmuneRACE study, and 1,000 to 1,500 subjects contributed by 6 global collaborators. Nearly every sample came with metadata listing a de-identified subject ID, COVID-19 status, age in years and sex. Where HLA class I and class II types were available, the types were taken from metadata supplied by the sample provider, not from assay-based typing.

General study outcomes and caveats: How much clinical and demographic metadata was included differed by source and by participant, and the metadata was provided uncurated.

This chain joins TRBV7-9 to TRBJ1-1, with 7 bases in between that match TRBD1. The sequencing input was peripheral blood. The sequence was obtained from a man between 60 and 75 years old with COVID-19, enrolled during active disease. CDR3 region: CASSHRGPEAFF. The DNA sequence is TGTGCCAGCAGCCACAGGGGACCTGAAGCTTTCTTT.